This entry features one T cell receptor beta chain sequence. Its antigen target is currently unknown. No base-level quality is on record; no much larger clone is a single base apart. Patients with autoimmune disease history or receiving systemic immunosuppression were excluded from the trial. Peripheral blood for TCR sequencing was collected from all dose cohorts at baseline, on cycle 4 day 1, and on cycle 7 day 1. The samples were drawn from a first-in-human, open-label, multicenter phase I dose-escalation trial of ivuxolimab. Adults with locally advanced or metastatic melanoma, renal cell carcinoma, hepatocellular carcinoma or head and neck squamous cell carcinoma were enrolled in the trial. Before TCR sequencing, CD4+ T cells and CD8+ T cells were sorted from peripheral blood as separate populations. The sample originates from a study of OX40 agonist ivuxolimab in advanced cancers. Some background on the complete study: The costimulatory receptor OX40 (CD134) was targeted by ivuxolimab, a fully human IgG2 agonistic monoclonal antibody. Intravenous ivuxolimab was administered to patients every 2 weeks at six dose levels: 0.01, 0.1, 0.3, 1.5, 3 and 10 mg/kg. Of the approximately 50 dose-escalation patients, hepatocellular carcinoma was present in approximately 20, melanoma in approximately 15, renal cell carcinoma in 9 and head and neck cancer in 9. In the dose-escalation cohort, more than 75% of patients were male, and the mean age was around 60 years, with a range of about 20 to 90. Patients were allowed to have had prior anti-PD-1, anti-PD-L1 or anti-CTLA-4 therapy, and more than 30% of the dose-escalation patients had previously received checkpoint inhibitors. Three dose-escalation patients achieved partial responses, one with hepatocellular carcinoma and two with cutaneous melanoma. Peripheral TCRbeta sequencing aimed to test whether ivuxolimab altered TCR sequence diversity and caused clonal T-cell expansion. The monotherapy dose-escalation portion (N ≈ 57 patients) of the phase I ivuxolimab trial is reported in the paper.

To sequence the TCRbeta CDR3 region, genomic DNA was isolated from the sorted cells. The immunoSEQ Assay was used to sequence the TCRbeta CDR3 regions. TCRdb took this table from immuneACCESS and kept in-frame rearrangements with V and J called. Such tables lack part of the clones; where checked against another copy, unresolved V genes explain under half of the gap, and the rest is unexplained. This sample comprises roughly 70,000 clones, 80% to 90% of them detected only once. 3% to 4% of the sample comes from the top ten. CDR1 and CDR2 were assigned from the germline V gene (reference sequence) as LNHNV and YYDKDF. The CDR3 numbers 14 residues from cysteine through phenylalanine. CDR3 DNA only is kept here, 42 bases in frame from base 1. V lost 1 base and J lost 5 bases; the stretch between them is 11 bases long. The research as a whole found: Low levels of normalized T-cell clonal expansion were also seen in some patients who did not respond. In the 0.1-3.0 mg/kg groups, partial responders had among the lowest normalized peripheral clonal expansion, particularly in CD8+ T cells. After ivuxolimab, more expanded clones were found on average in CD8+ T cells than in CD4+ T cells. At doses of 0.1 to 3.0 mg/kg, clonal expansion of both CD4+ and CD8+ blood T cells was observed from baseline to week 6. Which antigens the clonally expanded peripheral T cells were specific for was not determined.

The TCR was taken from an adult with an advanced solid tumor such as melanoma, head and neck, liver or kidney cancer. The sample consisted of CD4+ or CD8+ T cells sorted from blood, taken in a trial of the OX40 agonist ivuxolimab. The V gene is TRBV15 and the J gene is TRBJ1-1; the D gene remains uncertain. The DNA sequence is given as TGTGCCACCAGCAGAGCCCTGTCTGGGACTGAAGCTTTCTTT. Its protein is CATSRALSGTEAFF.